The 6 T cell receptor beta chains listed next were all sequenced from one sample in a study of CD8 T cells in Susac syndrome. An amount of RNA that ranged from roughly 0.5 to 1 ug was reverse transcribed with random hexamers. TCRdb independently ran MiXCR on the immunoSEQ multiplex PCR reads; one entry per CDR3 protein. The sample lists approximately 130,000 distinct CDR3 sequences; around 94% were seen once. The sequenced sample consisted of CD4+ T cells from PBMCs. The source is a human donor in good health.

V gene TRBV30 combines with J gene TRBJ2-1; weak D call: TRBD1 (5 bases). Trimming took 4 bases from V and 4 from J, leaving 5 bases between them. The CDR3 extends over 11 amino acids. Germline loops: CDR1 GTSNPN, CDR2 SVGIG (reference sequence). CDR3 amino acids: CAWTGYNEQFF. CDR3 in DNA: TGTGCCTGGACAGGGTACAATGAGCAGTTCTTC.

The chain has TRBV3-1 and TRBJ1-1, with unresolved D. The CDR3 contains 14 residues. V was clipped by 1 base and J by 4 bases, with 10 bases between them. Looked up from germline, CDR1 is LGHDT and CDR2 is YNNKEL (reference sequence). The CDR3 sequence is CASSQGAEFTEAFF. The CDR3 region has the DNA TGTGCCAGCAGCCAAGGGGCGGAATTCACTGAAGCTTTCTTT.

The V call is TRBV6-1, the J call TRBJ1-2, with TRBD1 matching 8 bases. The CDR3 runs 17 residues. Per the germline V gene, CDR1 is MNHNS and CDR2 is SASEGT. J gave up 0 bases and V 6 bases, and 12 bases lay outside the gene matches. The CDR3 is CASRTGTGRTSNYGYTF. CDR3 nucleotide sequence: TGTGCCAGCAGAACTGGGACAGGACGAACTTCTAACTATGGCTACACCTTC.

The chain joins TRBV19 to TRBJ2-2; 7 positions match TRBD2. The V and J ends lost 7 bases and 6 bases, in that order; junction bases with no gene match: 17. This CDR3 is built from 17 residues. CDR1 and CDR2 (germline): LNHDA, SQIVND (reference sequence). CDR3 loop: CASNPLSKAGVPGELFF. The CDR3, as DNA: TGTGCCAGTAATCCTCTTTCCAAGGCGGGAGTCCCCGGGGAGCTGTTTTTT.

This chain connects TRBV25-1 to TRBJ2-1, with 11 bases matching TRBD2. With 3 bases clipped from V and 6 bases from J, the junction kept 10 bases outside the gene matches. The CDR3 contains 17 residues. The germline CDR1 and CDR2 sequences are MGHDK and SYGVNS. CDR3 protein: CASSEEARLAGINEQFF. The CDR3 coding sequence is TGTGCCAGCAGTGAGGAGGCCCGACTAGCGGGAATCAATGAGCAGTTCTTC.

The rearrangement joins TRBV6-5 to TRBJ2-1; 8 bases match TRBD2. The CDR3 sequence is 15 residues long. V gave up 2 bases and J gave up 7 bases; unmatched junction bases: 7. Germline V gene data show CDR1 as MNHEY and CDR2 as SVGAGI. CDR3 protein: CASSYETGGLNEQFF. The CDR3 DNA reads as TGTGCCAGCAGTTACGAGACGGGAGGGCTAAATGAGCAGTTCTTC.